Below, 7 T cell receptor beta chains from the same sample are listed, as sequenced in a study of blood T cells in healthy people across ages. Using a J-beta primer mix together with a sample-barcoded 5' primer, a second PCR was run for roughly 6 to 12 cycles. TCRdb re-called the 5' RACE reads through MiXCR, storing one row per CDR3 protein. The sample consists of about 1.7 million distinct CDR3 sequences, roughly 27% of them appearing once. The sample taken for sequencing was blood. The receptor set was obtained from a woman in her 30s in good health.

This clonotype was found many times. The chain has TRBV7-2 and TRBJ2-7; D may match TRBD1 or TRBD2 (5 bases each). The CDR3 covers 14 residues. Trimming removed 0 bases at V and 7 bases at J, with 13 bases between. Germline V gene lookup returns CDR1 SGHTA and CDR2 FQGNSA. DNA of the CDR3: TGTGCCAGCAGCTTAGCAAGGGACCCGCGGGAGCAGTACTTC. It is translated as CASSLARDPREQYF.

This clonotype came up many times. The gene calls are TRBV5-1 and TRBJ2-5, with TRBD2 as a possible D gene (5 bases). The CDR3 contains 14 residues. V lost 2 bases to trimming and J lost 3 bases, with 11 bases between them. Germline-derived CDR1 and CDR2 are SGHRS and YFSETQ. This chain's CDR3 is CASSFRTPEETQYF. For the CDR3, the DNA is TGCGCCAGCAGCTTCAGGACTCCTGAAGAGACCCAGTACTTC.

This clonotype was observed at least ten times. The rearrangement uses TRBV5-1 and TRBJ2-5; 9 bases align to TRBD2. CDR1 is SGHRS and CDR2 is YFSETQ in the germline V gene. The CDR3 contains 15 residues. J gave up 5 bases and V 0 bases, and 5 bases lay outside the gene matches. In DNA, the CDR3 is TGCGCCAGCAGCTTGGGACTAGCGGTGGTGGAGACCCAGTACTTC. Translating it yields CASSLGLAVVETQYF. Full variable domain (rest looked up from reference TRBV5-1 and TRBJ2-5): KAGVTQTPRYLIKTRGQQVTLSCSPISGHRSVSWYQQTPGQGLQFLFEYFSETQRNKGNFPGRFSGRQFSNSRSEMNVSTLELGDSALYLCASSLGLAVVETQYFGPGTRLLVL.

The gene calls are TRBV7-2 and TRBJ2-1, with D tentatively TRBD1 (5 bases). Between the trimmed V and J ends, which lost 2 bases and 0 bases, there was a span of 8 bases. Germline V gene sequence: CDR1 SGHTA, CDR2 FQGNSA. The CDR3 has 15 amino acids. CDR3 sequence (DNA): TGTGCCAGCAGCTTAAGACAGAACTCCTACAATGAGCAGTTCTTC. This gives the protein CASSLRQNSYNEQFF.

Remarks on this clonotype: A single base separates this from a much larger clone, so it may be a read error. The chain is built from TRBV9 and TRBJ1-5; D gene uncertain. The DNA end lines up better with TRBJ2-3; the J call may be wrong. Germline assignment: CDR1 SGDLS and CDR2 YYNGEE. The CDR3 runs 13 residues. For the CDR3, the DNA is TGTGCCAGCAGCGTAGGTATAGATCAGCCCCAGTATTTT. As protein: CASSVGIDQPQYF.

A word on this clonotype: At one end, the junction sequence differs from germline, possibly due to a read error. This chain connects TRBV20-1 to TRBJ2-1, with 10 bases matching TRBD2. Germline V gives CDR1 DFQATT, CDR2 SNEGSKA (reference sequence). The CDR3 is 15 residues long. CDR3 in DNA: TGCAGCGCTAGGGTGGCCGGGACTAGCGATGGTGAGCAGTTCTTC. Protein sequence: CSARVAGTSDGEQFF.

Concerning this clonotype itself: A read error may explain this, as a much larger clone is one base away. The rearrangement uses TRBV4-3 and TRBJ2-6, with D possibly matching TRBD1 (5 bases). The CDR3 length is 15 residues. Germline CDR1 is LGHNA and CDR2 is YSLEER. CDR3 nucleotides: TGCGCCAGCAGCCAAGAGGCTACTGGGGCCAACATCCTGACTTTC. It is translated as CASSQEATGANILTF.